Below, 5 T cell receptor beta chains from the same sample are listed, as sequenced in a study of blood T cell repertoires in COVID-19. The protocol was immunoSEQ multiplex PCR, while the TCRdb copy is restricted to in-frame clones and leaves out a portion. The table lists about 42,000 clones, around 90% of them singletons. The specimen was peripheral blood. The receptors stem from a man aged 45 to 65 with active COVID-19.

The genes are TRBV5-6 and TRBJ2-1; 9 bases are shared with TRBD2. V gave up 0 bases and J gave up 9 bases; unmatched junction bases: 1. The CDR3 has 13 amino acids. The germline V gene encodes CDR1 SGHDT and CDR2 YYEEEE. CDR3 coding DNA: TGTGCCAGCAGCTTGGAGCGGGGGGTTGAGCAGTTCTTC. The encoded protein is CASSLERGVEQFF.

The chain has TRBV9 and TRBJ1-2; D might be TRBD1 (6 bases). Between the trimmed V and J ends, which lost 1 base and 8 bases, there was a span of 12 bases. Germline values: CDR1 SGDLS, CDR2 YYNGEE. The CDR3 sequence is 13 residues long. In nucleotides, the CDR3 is TGTGCCAGCAGCGTAAATCAAGGGGGAGGCTACACCTTC. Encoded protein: CASSVNQGGGYTF. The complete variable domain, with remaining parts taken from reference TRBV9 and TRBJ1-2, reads DSGVTQTPKHLITATGQRVTLRCSPRSGDLSVYWYQQSLDQGLQFLIQYYNGEERAKGNILERFSAQQFPDLHSELNLSSLELGDSALYFCASSVNQGGGYTFGSGTRLTVV.

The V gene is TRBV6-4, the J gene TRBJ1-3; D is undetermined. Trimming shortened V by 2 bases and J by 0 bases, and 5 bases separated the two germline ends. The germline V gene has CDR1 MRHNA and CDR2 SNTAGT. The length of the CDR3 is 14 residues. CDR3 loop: CASSDGTSGNTIYF. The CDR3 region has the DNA TGTGCCAGCAGTGACGGCACCTCTGGAAACACCATATATTTT.

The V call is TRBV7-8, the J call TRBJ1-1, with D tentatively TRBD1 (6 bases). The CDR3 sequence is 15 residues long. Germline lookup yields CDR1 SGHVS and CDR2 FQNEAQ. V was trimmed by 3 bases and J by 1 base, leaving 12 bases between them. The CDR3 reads CASSLRDNRNTEAFF. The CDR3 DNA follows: TGTGCCAGCAGCTTGAGGGACAATCGGAACACTGAAGCTTTCTTT.

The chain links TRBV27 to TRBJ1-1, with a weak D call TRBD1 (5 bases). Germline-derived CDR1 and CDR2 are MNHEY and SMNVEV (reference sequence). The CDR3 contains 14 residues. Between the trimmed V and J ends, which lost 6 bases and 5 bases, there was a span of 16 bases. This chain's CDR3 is CASSLRPRGTEAFF. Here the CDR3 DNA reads TGTGCCAGCAGCCTAAGGCCTAGGGGTACTGAAGCTTTCTTT.